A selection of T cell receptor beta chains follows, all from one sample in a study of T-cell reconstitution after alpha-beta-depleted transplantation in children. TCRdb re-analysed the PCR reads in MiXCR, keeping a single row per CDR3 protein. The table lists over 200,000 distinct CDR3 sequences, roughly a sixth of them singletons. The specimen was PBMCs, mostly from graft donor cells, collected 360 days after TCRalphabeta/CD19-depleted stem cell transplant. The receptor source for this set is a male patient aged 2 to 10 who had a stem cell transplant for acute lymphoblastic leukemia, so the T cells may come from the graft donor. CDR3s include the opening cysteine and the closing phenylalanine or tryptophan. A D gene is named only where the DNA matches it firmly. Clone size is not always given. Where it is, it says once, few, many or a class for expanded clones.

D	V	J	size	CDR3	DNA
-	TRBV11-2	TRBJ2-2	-	CASSSPGQGSNRAGELFF	TGTGCCAGCAGCTCCCCAGGGCAGGGCTCGAATCGGGCCGGGGAGCTGTTTTTT
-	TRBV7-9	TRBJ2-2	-	CASSATTGELFF	TGTGCCAGCAGCGCTACCACCGGGGAGCTGTTTTTT
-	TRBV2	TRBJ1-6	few	CASIPTDNSPLHF	TGTGCCAGCATTCCGACAGATAATTCACCCCTCCACTTT
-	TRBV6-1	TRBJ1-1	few	CASRLPGHSNTEAFF	TGTGCCAGCAGATTGCCGGGACACTCAAACACTGAAGCTTTCTTT
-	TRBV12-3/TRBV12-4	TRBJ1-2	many	CASSLARGRGYTF	TGTGCCAGCAGTTTAGCCAGGGGCCGAGGCTACACCTTC
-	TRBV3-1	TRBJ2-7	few	CASSQQRRNDEQYF	TGTGCCAGCAGCCAACAGCGTCGGAACGACGAGCAGTACTTC
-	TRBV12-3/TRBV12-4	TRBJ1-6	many	CASSFDNSPLHF	TGTGCCAGCAGTTTTGATAATTCACCCCTCCACTTT
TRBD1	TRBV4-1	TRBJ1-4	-	CASSQGFDRGYEKLFF	TGCGCCAGCAGCCAGGGCTTCGACAGGGGGTATGAAAAACTGTTTTTT
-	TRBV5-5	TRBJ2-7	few	CASSLDVPSSYEQYF	TGTGCCAGCAGCTTAGACGTTCCGAGCTCCTACGAGCAGTACTTC
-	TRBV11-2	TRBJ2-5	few	CASSLDWTEQETQYF	TGTGCCAGCAGCTTAGATTGGACGGAACAAGAGACCCAGTACTTC
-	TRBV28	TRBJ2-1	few	CASSPLSGAPYNEQFF	TGTGCCAGCAGTCCATTGTCGGGAGCCCCCTACAATGAGCAGTTCTTC
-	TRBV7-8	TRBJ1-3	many	CASSLVPGNTIYF	TGTGCCAGCAGCTTAGTTCCGGGGAACACCATATATTTT
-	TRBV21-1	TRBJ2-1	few	CASSERNLGSDTYNEQFF	TGTGCCAGCAGCGAAAGGAACCTTGGGAGCGACACCTACAATGAGCAGTTCTTC
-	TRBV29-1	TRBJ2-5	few	CSVGLASVVPKETQYF	TGCAGCGTGGGGCTAGCATCCGTAGTCCCCAAAGAGACCCAGTACTTC
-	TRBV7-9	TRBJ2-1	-	CASRKGGSYNEQFF	TGTGCCAGCAGGAAGGGGGGCTCCTACAATGAGCAGTTCTTC
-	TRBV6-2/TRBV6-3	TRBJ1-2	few	CASRFSTYGYTF	TGTGCCAGCAGGTTCTCGACCTATGGCTACACCTTC
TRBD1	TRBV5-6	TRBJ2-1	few	CASSPNRDRPFSSYNEQFF	TGTGCCAGCAGCCCCAACCGGGACAGGCCCTTTAGCTCCTACAATGAGCAGTTCTTC